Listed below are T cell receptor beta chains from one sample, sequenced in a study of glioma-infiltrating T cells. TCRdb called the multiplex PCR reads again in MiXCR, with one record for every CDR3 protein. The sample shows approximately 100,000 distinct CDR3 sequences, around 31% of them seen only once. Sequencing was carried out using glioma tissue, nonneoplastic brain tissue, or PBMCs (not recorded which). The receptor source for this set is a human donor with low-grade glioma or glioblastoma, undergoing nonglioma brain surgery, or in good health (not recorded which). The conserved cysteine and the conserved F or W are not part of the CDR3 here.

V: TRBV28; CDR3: ASSLWSPYEQY
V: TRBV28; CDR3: ASSRARPKQETQY
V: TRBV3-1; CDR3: ASSQGQGKGHSSGNTIY
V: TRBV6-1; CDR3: ASTDQVGGRSGANVLT
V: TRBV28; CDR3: ASSSQGAMNTEAF
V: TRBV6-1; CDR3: ASSDRADSALH
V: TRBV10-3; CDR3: AISESGGETDTQY
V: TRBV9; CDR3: ASSPAGLTNTDTQY
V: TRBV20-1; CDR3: SAVQGIPPYEQY
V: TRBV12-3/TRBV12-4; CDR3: ASSLDDLSNQPQH
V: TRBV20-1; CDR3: SARPGALGYT
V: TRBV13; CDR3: ASSLAKTGRGTGELF
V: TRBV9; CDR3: ASSIGDFTEAF
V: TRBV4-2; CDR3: ASSQERRKNTGELF
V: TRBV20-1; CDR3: SAVGTPLLETQY
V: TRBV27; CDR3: ASSLKTSTDTQY
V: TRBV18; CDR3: ASTMNTEAF
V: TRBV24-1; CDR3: ATSDPGTPANTGELF
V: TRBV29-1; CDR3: SAWVPSTNEKLF
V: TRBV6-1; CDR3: ASSEELAGIREQY
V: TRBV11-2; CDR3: ASSHPTGGFEKLF
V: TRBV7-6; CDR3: ASSLGGSHTEAF
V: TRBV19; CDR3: ASSIFRGDEAF
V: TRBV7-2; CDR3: ASQQGPGEGYT
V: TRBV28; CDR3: ASRIAGGPRTDTQY
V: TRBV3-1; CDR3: ASSQVVAGKETKY
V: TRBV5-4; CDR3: ASSLSITGGTEAF
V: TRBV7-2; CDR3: ASSLELASGELF
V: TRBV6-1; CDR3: ASIQADTQY
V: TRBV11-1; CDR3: ASSLAQRVEQF
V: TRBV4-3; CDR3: ASSQDWLGNYGYT
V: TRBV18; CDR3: ASAPGQKEGYGYT
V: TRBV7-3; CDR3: ASSLGAGRVYEQY
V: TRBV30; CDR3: AWSVRGRETGELF
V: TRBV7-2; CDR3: ASSMTGRVTEAF
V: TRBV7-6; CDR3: ASSPPDGTYEQY
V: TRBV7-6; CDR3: ASSLVNEETQY
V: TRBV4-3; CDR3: ASSQSPRDEQY
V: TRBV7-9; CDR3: ASSFGPGQGNTIY
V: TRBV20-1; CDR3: SARANAQPSYEHY
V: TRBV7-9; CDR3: ASSLIGNTIY
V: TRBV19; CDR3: ASVGQASYEQY
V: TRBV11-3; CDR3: ASSLTSGVIGYNEQF
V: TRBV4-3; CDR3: ASSVNLGNSPLH
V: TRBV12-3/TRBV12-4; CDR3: ASSLSGTVAYGYT